The 13 T cell receptor beta chains below were found in one sample sequenced in a study of post-analysis software for immune sequencing data. Broader study findings: Controls had lower frequencies than patients of about five TRBV segments, which included TRBV5-6, TRBV5-1 and TRBV20-1.

TCR beta libraries were prepared from cDNA with unique molecular identifiers. TCRdb analysed the PCR reads with MiXCR anew, one entry per CDR3 protein. The data show around 500,000 distinct CDR3 sequences, about a third seen once. For these TCRs, the target antigens are not known. The source material was blood. The receptor set was obtained from a girl aged 2 to 17 with multiple sclerosis.

This rearrangement joins TRBV29-1 to TRBJ1-2, with TRBD1 matching 9 bases. The CDR3 contains 12 residues. With V trimmed by 7 bases and J by 6 bases, 6 bases remained unmatched. Germline V gene sequence: CDR1 SQVTM, CDR2 ANQGSEA. CDR3 nucleotides: TGCAGCGACACCGGGACAGGGAATGGCTACACCTTC. Translation gives CSDTGTGNGYTF.

The gene calls are TRBV6-6 and TRBJ2-4; the D gene is possibly TRBD2 (5 bases). V was cut by 2 bases and J by 0 bases, with 5 bases left in between. Germline CDR1 reads MNHNY; CDR2 reads SVGAGI (reference sequence). This CDR3 has 14 amino acids. The CDR3 reads CASSYEGAKNIQYF. CDR3 coding DNA: TGTGCCAGCAGTTACGAGGGAGCCAAAAACATTCAGTACTTC.

In its sample, this clonotype was seen a few times. The V gene is TRBV28, the J gene TRBJ2-6, with a possible D match to TRBD1 (6 bases). Trimming took 1 base from V and 0 from J, leaving 13 bases between them. This CDR3 is built from 18 residues. CDR1 MDHEN and CDR2 SYDVKM come from the germline V gene. CDR3 DNA: TGTGCCAGCAGTTTATCCAGTTGGGGGCCCTCTGGGGCCAACGTCCTGACTTTC. This translates into CASSLSSWGPSGANVLTF. Full variable domain (rest looked up from reference TRBV28 and TRBJ2-6): DVKVTQSSRYLVKRTGEKVFLECVQDMDHENMFWYRQDPGLGLRLIYFSYDVKMKEKGDIPEGYSVSREKKERFSLILESASTNQTSMYLCASSLSSWGPSGANVLTFGAGSRLTVL.

This clonotype was seen a handful of times. The V gene is TRBV3-1, the J gene TRBJ2-1; perhaps TRBD1 as D (5 bases). Trimming shortened V by 11 bases and J by 0 bases, and 11 bases separated the two germline ends. Germline CDR1 and CDR2: LGHDT and YNNKEL (reference sequence). The CDR3 has 13 residues. CDR3 in DNA: TGTGCCCCAGGGTTTAGCTCCTACAATGAGCAGTTCTTC. Protein product: CAPGFSSYNEQFF.

V is TRBV10-3 and J is TRBJ1-2; 11 nucleotides agree with TRBD1. Trimming removed 1 base from V and 8 bases from J; junction bases left unmatched: 9. Germline V gene data show CDR1 as ENHRY and CDR2 as SYGVKD. CDR3 length equals 16 residues. The CDR3 nucleotides are TGTGCCATCAGTGAGTTTACTGGACAGGGGGCGACGGGCTACACCTTC. Its protein is CAISEFTGQGATGYTF.

The gene calls are TRBV20-1 and TRBJ1-4; 9 positions match TRBD1. Losses at the gene ends were 5 bases for V and 7 bases for J; bases not matched to a gene: 8. The germline V gene encodes CDR1 DFQATT and CDR2 SNEGSKA (reference sequence). The CDR3 is 14 amino acids. In DNA form, the CDR3 reads TGCAGTGCTGTTGGACAGGGGTTGAGTGAAAAACTGTTTTTT. Residues: CSAVGQGLSEKLFF.

The chain combines TRBV14 with TRBJ2-7; either TRBD1 or TRBD2 may supply D (5 bases each). Germline CDR1 SGHDN, CDR2 FVKESK. Deletions cut 3 bases from V and 1 base from J, with 13 bases between. This CDR3 is built from 15 residues. DNA of the CDR3: TGTGCCAGCAGCCATTTTGGGGGAAGTTCCTACGAGCAGTACTTC. Amino acids: CASSHFGGSSYEQYF. Full variable domain (outside the CDR3, taken from reference TRBV14 and TRBJ2-7): EAGVTQFPSHSVIEKGQTVTLRCDPISGHDNLYWYRRVMGKEIKFLLHFVKESKQDESGMPNNRFLAERTGGTYSTLKVQPAELEDSGVYFCASSHFGGSSYEQYFGPGTRLTVT.

The chain couples TRBV28 to TRBJ2-5; TRBD2 matches 13 bases. Trimming at V came to 5 bases and at J to 5 bases, leaving 23 bases not matched to a gene. The CDR3 is made up of 21 amino acids. Per germline, CDR1 MDHEN and CDR2 SYDVKM. The CDR3 sequence: CASSPPLRTSGGSLFPETQYF. CDR3 nucleotides: TGTGCCAGCAGTCCCCCCCTTCGGACTAGCGGGGGCAGCCTTTTTCCGGAGACCCAGTACTTC.

This clonotype was observed at least ten times. V usage is TRBV12-3 or TRBV12-4 and J usage is TRBJ1-2, with a tentative D call TRBD1 (5 bases). V was shortened by 6 bases and J by 5 bases, with 22 bases between the two germline ends. The CDR3 extends over 16 amino acids. The CDR3 is CASSVGVGHPRYGYTF. The DNA for the CDR3 is TGTGCCAGCAGCGTAGGGGTCGGACACCCTAGGTATGGCTACACCTTC.

The V call is TRBV12-3 or TRBV12-4, the J call TRBJ2-1; TRBD2 aligns across 10 bases. Trimming removed 0 bases from V and 9 bases from J; junction bases left unmatched: 8. The CDR3 has 16 amino acids. The CDR3 protein is CASSLAMASGSGEQFF. DNA of the CDR3: TGTGCCAGCAGTTTAGCGATGGCTAGCGGGAGTGGTGAGCAGTTCTTC.

This clonotype showed up just a few times. The genes are TRBV5-1 and TRBJ2-7; 9 nucleotides align to TRBD1. The V gene end was trimmed by 2 bases and the J gene end by 3 bases; junction bases not matched to a gene: 6. In germline, CDR1 is SGHRS, CDR2 YFSETQ. The CDR3 has 15 amino acids. The CDR3 region is CASSFGGTGHYEQYF. The CDR3 nucleotides are TGCGCCAGCAGCTTCGGGGGGACAGGGCACTACGAGCAGTACTTC.

The chain is built from TRBV24-1 and TRBJ2-7; TRBD1 matches at 9 bases. The CDR3 consists of 15 residues. Germline CDR1 KGHDR, CDR2 SFDVKD. Trimming at V came to 4 bases and at J to 9 bases, leaving 12 bases not matched to a gene. For the CDR3, the DNA is TGTGCCACCAGTGACCCGGGACAGGGAGTAGACGTGCAGTACTTC. The encoded protein is CATSDPGQGVDVQYF.

The chain carries TRBV6-5 and TRBJ2-5; D might be TRBD2 (5 bases). CDR1 and CDR2 from the germline V gene are MNHEY and SVGAGI. The CDR3 contains 15 residues. V gave up 6 bases and J gave up 0 bases, with 14 bases separating them. The CDR3 DNA sequence: TGTGCCAGCAGGAGGGATCATTCGTACCAAGAGACCCAGTACTTC. Translation: CASRRDHSYQETQYF.